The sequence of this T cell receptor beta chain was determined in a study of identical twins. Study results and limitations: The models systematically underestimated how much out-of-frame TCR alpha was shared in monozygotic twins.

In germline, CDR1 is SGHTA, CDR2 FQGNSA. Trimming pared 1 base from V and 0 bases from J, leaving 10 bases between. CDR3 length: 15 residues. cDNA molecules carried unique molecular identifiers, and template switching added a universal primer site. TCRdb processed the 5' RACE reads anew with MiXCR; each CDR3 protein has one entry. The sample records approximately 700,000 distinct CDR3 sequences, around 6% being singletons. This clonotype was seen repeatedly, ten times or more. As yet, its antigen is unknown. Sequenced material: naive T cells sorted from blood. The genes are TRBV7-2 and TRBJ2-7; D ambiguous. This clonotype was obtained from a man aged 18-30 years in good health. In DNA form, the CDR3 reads TGTGCCAGCAGCTTAGTGAAAGACACCTCCTACGAGCAGTACTTC. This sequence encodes CASSLVKDTSYEQYF.